The next 15 T cell receptor beta chains were all read from a single sample in a study of cytomegalovirus exposure and HLA in healthy donors. Both 60 Vbeta primers and 13 Jbeta primers went into the PCR. The assay was immunoSEQ multiplex PCR, and TCRdb's table has in-frame clones only and misses some. The profile shows about 89,000 clones, around 71% of them singletons. Sequencing used PBMCs. These receptors came from a man aged 25 to 40 in good health and CMV-seronegative.

V and J are TRBV10-3 and TRBJ2-7; maybe TRBD2 (6 bases). V was cut by 2 bases and J by 4 bases, with 12 bases left in between. The CDR3 runs to 14 residues. Germline assignment: CDR1 ENHRY and CDR2 SYGVKD. The CDR3 protein is CAISERGKVYEQYF. The CDR3 DNA reads as TGTGCCATCAGTGAGCGGGGGAAGGTGTACGAGCAGTACTTC.

V usage is TRBV6-1 and J usage is TRBJ2-1; the match to TRBD2 covers 13 bases. The CDR3 length is 15 residues. Trimming cost V 6 bases and J 8 bases; bases outside gene matches: 7. Germline V CDR1 and CDR2: MNHNS, SASEGT. CDR3 in DNA: TGTGCCAGCAGCCCTACTAGCGGGGGGGCTGATGAGCAGTTCTTC. Its translation: CASSPTSGGADEQFF.

The V and J genes are TRBV19 and TRBJ1-1; weak D call: TRBD1 (5 bases). Germline lookup yields CDR1 LNHDA and CDR2 SQIVND (reference sequence). This CDR3 has 13 amino acids. Deletions cut 4 bases from V and 6 bases from J, with 12 bases between. This chain's CDR3 is CASSTFRGPEAFF. The CDR3 bases are TGTGCCAGTAGTACATTTAGGGGCCCTGAAGCTTTCTTT.

J is TRBJ2-1 and V is TRBV29-1; the D is unclear. V was cut by 1 base and J by 4 bases, with 14 bases left in between. Germline assignment: CDR1 SQVTM and CDR2 ANQGSEA. This CDR3 is 15 amino acids long. For the CDR3, the DNA is TGCAGCGTTGAAGCTGTACCAGGTGGATACAATGAGCAGTTCTTC. It translates to CSVEAVPGGYNEQFF.

This clone was detected a few times. The chain couples TRBV5-4 to TRBJ1-6; D not resolved. This CDR3 region has 18 residues. Germline CDR1 and CDR2: SGHNT and YYREEE (reference sequence). The ends were cut back, 3 bases at V and 0 bases at J, with 16 bases in the middle. CDR3 region: CASSSEPGWSSYNSPLHF. For the CDR3, the DNA is TGTGCCAGCAGCTCCGAGCCTGGTTGGAGCTCCTATAATTCACCCCTCCACTTT.

The chain combines TRBV15 with TRBJ1-1; 7 nucleotides align to TRBD1. The germline V gene has CDR1 LNHNV and CDR2 YYDKDF (reference sequence). The CDR3 is 15 amino acids. Trimming took 0 bases from V and 1 from J; bases not matched to a gene: 2. The CDR3: CATSRETGPNTEAFF. CDR3 sequence (DNA): TGTGCCACCAGCAGAGAGACAGGGCCGAACACTGAAGCTTTCTTT.

J is TRBJ2-4 and V is TRBV28; 7 bases agree with TRBD1. Germline lookup yields CDR1 MDHEN and CDR2 SYDVKM. This CDR3 has 17 amino acids. The trim removed 1 base at V and 2 bases at J, leaving 8 bases unmatched. CDR3 sequence reads: CASSLSGVRGTKNIQYF. The CDR3 DNA follows: TGTGCCAGCAGTTTATCAGGAGTCAGGGGGACCAAAAACATTCAGTACTTC.

The rearrangement uses TRBV5-4 and TRBJ2-3, with D possibly matching TRBD1 (6 bases). The CDR3 covers 14 residues. The germline V gene encodes CDR1 SGHNT and CDR2 YYREEE (reference sequence). Deletions cut 4 bases from V and 5 bases from J, with 14 bases between. CDR3 protein: CASSLGQLKDTQYF. CDR3 nucleotides: TGTGCCAGCAGCCTTGGACAGCTGAAAGATACGCAGTATTTT. Together with reference TRBV5-4 and TRBJ2-3, the CDR3 gives the full variable domain: ETGVTQSPTHLIKTRGQQVTLRCSSQSGHNTVSWYQQALGQGPQFIFQYYREEENGRGNFPPRFSGLQFPNYSSELNVNALELDDSALYLCASSLGQLKDTQYFGPGTRLTVL.

For the CDR3, the DNA is TGTGCCAGCAGCCCACAGGGATACGAGCAGTACTTC. Its protein product is CASSPQGYEQYF. The chain uses TRBV27 and TRBJ2-7; weak D call: TRBD1 (6 bases). V was shortened by 6 bases and J by 4 bases, with 10 bases between the two germline ends. The length of the CDR3 is 12 residues. The germline V gene has CDR1 MNHEY and CDR2 SMNVEV (reference sequence).

The chain links TRBV6-1 to TRBJ1-2, with D possibly being TRBD1 (5 bases). The length of the CDR3 is 14 residues. Germline CDR1 reads MNHNS; CDR2 reads SASEGT. The V gene lost 0 bases and the J gene lost 4 bases, with 9 bases spanning the gap. CDR3 amino acids: CASSEADSSYGYTF. The CDR3 nucleotides are TGTGCCAGCAGTGAAGCTGACAGTTCCTATGGCTACACCTTC.

Comments on this clone: The junction departs from the called germline gene at one end, perhaps through a read error. J is TRBJ2-3 and V is TRBV7-9; TRBD1 might be the D (5 bases). The CDR3 sequence is 12 residues long. Looked up from germline, CDR1 is SEHNR and CDR2 is FQNEAQ (reference sequence). CDR3 sequence reads: CAVADGTGTQYF. In DNA form, the CDR3 reads TGTGCCGTCGCGGATGGCACAGGTACGCAGTATTTT.

This clone showed up just a few times. The V gene is TRBV2, the J gene TRBJ1-2, with TRBD1 as a possible D gene (5 bases). This CDR3 contains 15 residues. CDR1 and CDR2 (germline): SNHLY, FYNNEI. Trimming pared 2 bases from V and 8 bases from J, leaving 18 bases between. The CDR3 loop is CASSESITLGAGYTF. The CDR3 nucleotides read TGTGCCAGCAGTGAATCGATCACCCTAGGGGCCGGCTACACCTTC.

The chain recombines TRBV5-1 with TRBJ2-5, with 9 positions matching TRBD1. CDR1 is SGHRS, CDR2 YFSETQ, per germline. V shed 7 bases, J shed 4 bases, and the junction held 23 bases outside the gene matches. This CDR3 region has 19 residues. In nucleotides, the CDR3 is TGCGCCAGCCAAGCCTATCTCATCCCACCGGGACAGGGTGTAGAGACCCAGTACTTC. Translation gives CASQAYLIPPGQGVETQYF.

This clone was observed once. V and J are TRBV1 and TRBJ2-4; no DNA check was done on the table's D call, TRBD1. TRBV1 is a documented pseudogene. This CDR3 spans 19 amino acids. The CDR3 DNA reads as TGCACCAGCAGCCCGCCCAGCTCGACAGGCATTTTAGCCAAAAACATTCAGTACTTC. Amino acid sequence: CTSSPPSSTGILAKNIQYF.

This chain links TRBV6-5 with TRBJ1-2, with no clear D. The CDR3 length is 11 residues. V was shortened by 8 bases and J by 4 bases, with 8 bases between the two germline ends. Germline V gene data show CDR1 as MNHEY and CDR2 as SVGAGI. The CDR3: CASRGFYGYTF. CDR3 bases: TGTGCCAGCCGGGGATTCTATGGCTACACCTTC.